The 29 T cell receptor beta chains reported below all come from one sample, sequenced in a study of blood T cell repertoires in COVID-19. Produced via immunoSEQ multiplex PCR; TCRdb's table is partial and in-frame only. Of fewer than 350,000 clones detected, 80% to 95% appear once; the ten largest clones hold 6.5% to 8%. Material for sequencing was peripheral blood. The receptors derive from a woman aged 25 to 39 with COVID-19, enrolled during active disease.

This chain links TRBV2 with TRBJ1-5; TRBD1 matches at 8 bases. Losses at the gene ends were 4 bases for V and 3 bases for J; bases not matched to a gene: 5. The CDR3 is made up of 15 amino acids. Germline V gives CDR1 SNHLY, CDR2 FYNNEI. CDR3 sequence reads: CASSVGTGPNQPQHF. Here the CDR3 DNA reads TGTGCCAGCAGTGTAGGGACAGGCCCCAATCAGCCCCAGCATTTT.

Of note for this clone: The sample carries other DNA sequences with the same CDR3. This sequence joins TRBV2 and TRBJ2-3; tentative D call: TRBD2 (7 bases). This CDR3 has 16 amino acids. V was clipped by 6 bases and J by 6 bases, with 22 bases between them. Germline assignment: CDR1 SNHLY and CDR2 FYNNEI. CDR3 bases: TGTGCCAGCAGCGGGGGCGCGGGAGATGCCGGGGATACGCAGTATTTT. Translating gives CASSGGAGDAGDTQYF.

CDR3 sequence reads: CASSELSGEPGANVLTF. DNA for the CDR3: TGTGCCAGCAGTGAATTGTCAGGGGAACCTGGGGCCAACGTCCTGACTTTC. The J gene is TRBJ2-6, the V gene TRBV2; possibly TRBD1 for D (6 bases). This CDR3 region has 17 residues. The germline CDR1 and CDR2 sequences are SNHLY and FYNNEI. Deletions cut 2 bases from V and 2 bases from J, with 13 bases between.

The chain recombines TRBV7-9 with TRBJ1-1; TRBD1 aligns across 11 bases. The CDR3 sequence is 17 residues long. Germline CDR1 reads SEHNR; CDR2 reads FQNEAQ (reference sequence). V shed 1 base, J shed 3 bases, and the junction held 7 bases outside the gene matches. CDR3 sequence reads: CASSLGDRGYHYTEAFF. CDR3 DNA sequence: TGTGCCAGCAGCTTAGGGGACAGGGGGTACCATTACACTGAAGCTTTCTTT.

This chain joins TRBV6-6 and TRBJ2-2; perhaps TRBD1 as D (6 bases). Germline V CDR1 and CDR2: MNHNY, SVGAGI (reference sequence). The V and J ends lost 8 bases and 0 bases respectively, with 16 bases between them. The CDR3 extends over 16 amino acids. The chain's CDR3 is CASPKDGTPNTGELFF. The CDR3 DNA follows: TGTGCCAGCCCTAAGGATGGGACACCGAACACCGGGGAGCTGTTTTTT.

The chain joins TRBV2 to TRBJ2-3; TRBD1 is a possible D gene (6 bases). Germline assignment: CDR1 SNHLY and CDR2 FYNNEI. V gave up 6 bases and J gave up 2 bases, with 21 bases separating them. The CDR3 sequence is 17 residues long. CDR3 coding DNA: TGTGCCAGCAGGGCCCTGGGGGCGTATACTTACACAGATACGCAGTATTTT. Amino acid sequence: CASRALGAYTYTDTQYF.

The chain employs TRBV20-1 and TRBJ1-2; D is undetermined. V was trimmed by 3 bases and J by 8 bases, leaving 16 bases between them. The CDR3 runs 13 residues. Germline CDR1 reads DFQATT; CDR2 reads SNEGSKA (reference sequence). CDR3 DNA sequence: TGCAGTGCTAGTAGTACCTCTACTTGGGGCTACACCTTC. Translation gives CSASSTSTWGYTF.

The rearrangement links TRBV19 to TRBJ1-1, with D perhaps matching TRBD1 (5 bases). The CDR3 is made up of 13 amino acids. V lost 4 bases, J lost 10 bases, and 16 bases lay in between. Germline V gene lookup returns CDR1 LNHDA and CDR2 SQIVND (reference sequence). The CDR3 nucleotides are TGTGCCAGTAGTAAGGACCCCCGGGGGGGAGCTTTCTTT. It codes for CASSKDPRGGAFF.

This clone showed up just once. V is TRBV28 and J is TRBJ2-4, with a possible D match to TRBD2 (6 bases). This CDR3 region has 14 residues. Between the trimmed V and J ends, which lost 6 bases and 10 bases, there was a span of 19 bases. Germline V CDR1 and CDR2: MDHEN, SYDVKM. The CDR3 DNA is TGTGCCAGCAGCTTTTCAACATCGGGACTTATTCAGTACTTC. Protein: CASSFSTSGLIQYF.

The J gene is TRBJ2-7, the V gene TRBV2, with no clear D. CDR3 length: 12 amino acids. Looked up from germline, CDR1 is SNHLY and CDR2 is FYNNEI. V lost 4 bases and J 4 bases, leaving 8 bases between the germline ends. The CDR3 nucleotides are TGTGCCAGCAGTGTGACTGGATACGAGCAGTACTTC. It is translated as CASSVTGYEQYF.

The rearrangement uses TRBV10-2 and TRBJ2-3; 7 bases are shared with TRBD2. The CDR3 is 14 amino acids. Germline values: CDR1 WSHSY, CDR2 SAAADI. With V trimmed by 8 bases and J by 4 bases, 9 bases remained unmatched. CDR3 nucleotide sequence: TGCGCCAGCGGGGTTAGGGGAGGGCCAGATACGCAGTATTTT. It specifies CASGVRGGPDTQYF.

The chain carries TRBV27 and TRBJ2-5, with 8 positions matching TRBD1. The germline gives CDR1 MNHEY, CDR2 SMNVEV (reference sequence). J lost 4 bases, V lost 8 bases, and 6 bases had no gene match. This CDR3 is built from 13 residues. This CDR3 reads CASRGTGLETQYF. The CDR3 DNA follows: TGTGCCAGCCGGGGGACAGGATTAGAGACCCAGTACTTC.

The CDR3 spells CASRKPRVEVLDNEQFF. CDR3 coding DNA: TGTGCCAGCAGAAAACCCAGAGTAGAGGTTTTGGACAATGAGCAGTTCTTC. The V and J genes are TRBV7-9 and TRBJ2-1; D unclear. Trimming took 6 bases from V and 5 from J, leaving 23 bases between them. This CDR3 has 17 residues. Germline V lookup: CDR1 SEHNR, CDR2 FQNEAQ (reference sequence).

The chain joins TRBV19 to TRBJ1-4, with 8 nucleotides matching TRBD1. The CDR3 runs 13 residues. CDR1 is LNHDA, CDR2 SQIVND, per germline (reference sequence). V trimming: 5 bases; J trimming: 7 bases; junction bases outside the gene matches: 3. In nucleotides, the CDR3 is TGTGCCAGTAGTTCGGGACAGGTTGAAAAACTGTTTTTT. It is translated as CASSSGQVEKLFF.

The chain links TRBV7-9 to TRBJ1-6; D gene uncertain. Trimming stripped 5 bases from V and 7 bases from J, with 21 bases between. CDR1 and CDR2 from the germline V gene are SEHNR and FQNEAQ (reference sequence). CDR3 length: 17 residues. The CDR3 coding sequence is TGTGCCAGCAGCCCAAAAGCCGCGGGGATAGGAAATTCACCCCTCCACTTT. Residues: CASSPKAAGIGNSPLHF.

The rearrangement links TRBV12-3 or TRBV12-4 to TRBJ1-6; TRBD1 agrees at 9 bases. This CDR3 comprises 13 residues. V was pared by 8 bases and J by 9 bases, with 5 bases of the junction left unmatched. The CDR3 DNA sequence: TGTGCCAGCGGGGACAGGGTCCTTTCACCCCTCCACTTT. It encodes CASGDRVLSPLHF.

This clone was counted once. The chain employs TRBV9 and TRBJ2-1; D gene ambiguous. Germline V gives CDR1 SGDLS, CDR2 YYNGEE. The CDR3 sequence is 13 residues long. Deletions cut 4 bases from V and 9 bases from J, with 14 bases between. CDR3 protein: CASSSTAASEQFF. The CDR3 coding sequence is TGTGCCAGCAGCTCTACGGCAGCGAGTGAGCAGTTCTTC.

This chain links TRBV9 with TRBJ2-1; TRBD2 aligns across 8 bases. Unmatched junction bases numbered 4, after V lost 3 bases and J lost 8 bases. CDR1 is SGDLS and CDR2 is YYNGEE in the germline V gene. The CDR3 has 13 residues. The CDR3 loop reads CASSELAGHEQFF. As DNA, the CDR3 is TGTGCCAGCAGCGAGCTAGCGGGTCATGAGCAGTTCTTC.

Only one count was recorded for this clone. The chain employs TRBV28 and TRBJ2-3; TRBD2 matches 9 bases. CDR1 and CDR2 from the germline V gene are MDHEN and SYDVKM. Unmatched junction bases numbered 6, after V lost 3 bases and J lost 2 bases. This CDR3 is built from 16 residues. CDR3 bases: TGTGCCAGCAGTTTCCCCAGACTAGCGGTCACAGATACGCAGTATTTT. As protein: CASSFPRLAVTDTQYF.

The chain carries TRBV28 and TRBJ1-1; D is unclear. Germline CDR1 and CDR2: MDHEN and SYDVKM. V lost 7 bases to trimming and J lost 3 bases, with 9 bases between them. CDR3 size: 12 residues. DNA for the CDR3: TGTGCCAGCAACGGTCCTTACACTGAAGCTTTCTTT. It translates to CASNGPYTEAFF. Filled out from reference TRBV28 and TRBJ1-1, the complete variable domain reads DVKVTQSSRYLVKRTGEKVFLECVQDMDHENMFWYRQDPGLGLRLIYFSYDVKMKEKGDIPEGYSVSREKKERFSLILESASTNQTSMYLCASNGPYTEAFFGQGTRLTVV.

This clone was recorded many times. The rearrangement links TRBV5-1 to TRBJ2-3; possibly TRBD1 for D (6 bases). Trimming stripped 0 bases from V and 2 bases from J, with 10 bases between. The CDR3 is 15 amino acids. Germline CDR1 is SGHRS and CDR2 is YFSETQ. The CDR3 spells CASSLVGTTTDTQYF. As DNA, the CDR3 is TGCGCCAGCAGCTTGGTGGGGACAACCACAGATACGCAGTATTTT.

V and J are TRBV5-3 and TRBJ1-5, with 7 bases aligning to TRBD1. TRBV5-3 is assigned to the ORF class and has an uncertain function. V shed 7 bases and J 1 base; nucleotides not matched to a gene: 17. This CDR3 is built from 18 residues. The CDR3: CARLVTGAGAWSNQPQHF. In DNA form, the CDR3 reads TGTGCCAGATTGGTTACAGGGGCCGGTGCTTGGAGCAATCAGCCCCAGCATTTT.

The chain recombines TRBV25-1 with TRBJ2-7; TRBD1 aligns across 9 bases. Germline-derived CDR1 and CDR2 are MGHDK and SYGVNS. The CDR3 is 13 amino acids. V dropped 6 bases and J dropped 6; count of bases not matched to a gene: 6. The CDR3 protein is CASRVGQGGEQYF. The CDR3 bases are TGTGCCAGCAGGGTGGGACAGGGAGGCGAGCAGTACTTC.

The J gene is TRBJ2-2, the V gene TRBV5-1; D unclear. CDR1 is SGHRS and CDR2 is YFSETQ in the germline V gene. With 6 bases removed from V and 2 bases from J, the gap between germline ends came to 11 bases. This CDR3 comprises 14 residues. This CDR3 reads CASTADINTGELFF. In DNA form, the CDR3 reads TGCGCCAGCACCGCAGATATTAACACCGGGGAGCTGTTTTTT.

The chain recombines TRBV30 with TRBJ2-7, with 10 bases lining up with TRBD2. CDR1 and CDR2 from the germline V gene are GTSNPN and SVGIG (reference sequence). The CDR3 contains 12 residues. V gave up 8 bases and J gave up 2 bases; unmatched junction bases: 3. The CDR3 reads CAGAGGAYEQYF. CDR3 sequence (DNA): TGTGCCGGAGCGGGAGGGGCCTACGAGCAGTACTTC.

The rearrangement uses TRBV19 and TRBJ1-5; 7 positions match TRBD1. With 2 bases clipped from V and 3 bases from J, the junction kept 1 base outside the gene matches. The CDR3 is 14 residues long. From germline, CDR1 is LNHDA and CDR2 SQIVND (reference sequence). CDR3 amino acids: CASSITGDNQPQHF. CDR3 DNA: TGTGCCAGTAGTATAACAGGGGACAATCAGCCCCAGCATTTT.

The rearrangement links TRBV28 to TRBJ2-1; the D is unclear. This CDR3 has 12 residues. The V end lost 4 bases, the J end lost 8 bases, and 9 bases lay between the germline ends. CDR1 MDHEN and CDR2 SYDVKM come from the germline V gene. CDR3 amino acids: CASSSYQDEQFF. CDR3 nucleotide sequence: TGTGCCAGCAGTTCCTACCAGGATGAGCAGTTCTTC.

The rearrangement joins TRBV28 to TRBJ2-3; D is uncertain. V was cut by 3 bases and J by 0 bases, with 7 bases left in between. The CDR3 totals 14 residues. Germline V gene lookup returns CDR1 MDHEN and CDR2 SYDVKM. The chain's CDR3 is CASSFSSSTDTQYF. The CDR3 nucleotides are TGTGCCAGCAGTTTTAGCTCTAGCACAGATACGCAGTATTTT.

The chain is built from TRBV12-3 or TRBV12-4 and TRBJ1-2, with 7 bases aligning to TRBD1. The CDR3 is 13 amino acids. J was trimmed by 8 bases and V by 8 bases; bases with no gene match: 11. This CDR3 is CASGATGLGGYTF. The CDR3 DNA is TGTGCCAGCGGGGCGACAGGGTTAGGCGGCTACACCTTC.